These T cell receptor beta chains were read from a single sample in a study of blood T cells in healthy people across ages. TCRdb passed the 5' RACE reads through MiXCR, listing each CDR3 protein once. In the table there are over a million distinct CDR3 sequences, approximately 63% of which are singletons. Sequenced material: blood. These receptors all stem from a man aged 18-30 years in good health. Both conserved end residues are part of each CDR3. The D gene is left open where the match is weak. Expanded clones get a size class; other rows say once, few or many, or leave the size out.

j_gene	abundance	v_gene	d_gene	CDR3aa	CDR3nt
TRBJ2-5	NA	TRBV7-9	TRBD1	CASSLKTGVKETQYF	TGTGCCAGCAGCTTAAAGACAGGGGTTAAGGAGACCCAGTACTTC
TRBJ2-4	few	TRBV27	NA	CASSLLGQKNIQYF	TGTGCCAGCAGTTTATTAGGGCAGAAAAACATTCAGTACTTC
TRBJ2-7	few	TRBV4-1	TRBD2	CASSQGTRGEQYF	TGCGCCAGCAGCCAAGGGACTAGAGGCGAGCAGTACTTC
TRBJ2-2	NA	TRBV2	TRBD2	CASRSRLAGPSNTGELFF	TGTGCCAGCAGATCGAGACTAGCGGGGCCATCGAACACCGGGGAGCTGTTTTTT
TRBJ2-7	NA	TRBV30	NA	CAWGGGGIYEQYF	TGTGCCTGGGGGGGAGGGGGCATCTACGAGCAGTACTTC
TRBJ2-5	few	TRBV7-9	NA	CASSFEAQYF	TGTGCCAGCAGCTTTGAGGCCCAGTACTTC
TRBJ2-7	NA	TRBV27	NA	CASKSGLPWDEQYF	TGTGCCAGCAAGAGCGGTCTTCCCTGGGACGAGCAGTACTTC
TRBJ1-5	NA	TRBV20-1	NA	CSARDPSLRQPQHF	TGCAGTGCTAGAGATCCTAGTCTCCGACAGCCCCAGCATTTT
TRBJ2-2	NA	TRBV29-1	NA	CSALVGELFF	TGCAGCGCCTTAGTCGGGGAGCTGTTTTTT
TRBJ1-2	NA	TRBV4-1	NA	CAGSQDGGGNYGYTF	TGCGCCGGCAGCCAAGATGGGGGCGGAAACTATGGCTACACCTTC
TRBJ2-5	NA	TRBV4-1	NA	CASSTQPGPQETQYF	TGCGCCAGCAGCACGCAGCCGGGACCCCAGGAGACCCAGTACTTC
TRBJ2-7	NA	TRBV24-1	TRBD2	CATSDRTSGSHYEQYF	TGTGCCACCAGTGACCGGACTAGCGGGAGCCATTATGAGCAGTACTTC
TRBJ2-1	few	TRBV7-9	NA	CASSLEGPAGEQFF	TGTGCCAGCAGCTTAGAGGGACCAGCCGGGGAGCAGTTCTTC
TRBJ1-2	NA	TRBV29-1	NA	CSVESGEGFDGYTF	TGCAGCGTTGAATCGGGGGAAGGGTTCGATGGCTACACCTTC
TRBJ2-7	few	TRBV6-1	TRBD2	CASRDEGLATLLYEQYF	TGTGCCAGCAGAGACGAGGGACTAGCGACATTACTCTACGAGCAGTACTTC
TRBJ2-7	few	TRBV4-2	NA	CASSPKDSGAEQYF	TGTGCCAGCAGCCCTAAGGACAGCGGCGCCGAGCAGTACTTC
TRBJ1-1	NA	TRBV29-1	NA	CSGAGGENTEAFF	TGCAGCGGAGCGGGTGGGGAGAACACTGAAGCTTTCTTT
TRBJ2-7	once	TRBV7-6	NA	CAGSLVRQTAGDSYEQYF	TGTGCCGGCAGCTTAGTTCGGCAGACGGCCGGGGACTCCTACGAGCAGTACTTC
TRBJ1-5	NA	TRBV27	TRBD1	CASRDRGHSNQPQHF	TGTGCCAGCAGAGACAGGGGCCATAGCAATCAGCCCCAGCATTTT
TRBJ2-5	NA	TRBV11-2	TRBD1	CASSYRDRGSETQYF	TGTGCCAGCAGCTACCGGGACAGGGGATCAGAGACCCAGTACTTC
TRBJ2-2	NA	TRBV11-2	NA	CASQRGGGMDTGELFF	TGTGCCAGTCAGCGAGGCGGCGGGATGGACACCGGGGAGCTGTTTTTT
TRBJ2-7	NA	TRBV28	TRBD2	CASSLISPSGRAWYEQYF	TGTGCCAGCAGTTTAATTTCGCCAAGCGGGAGGGCCTGGTACGAGCAGTACTTC
TRBJ1-6	NA	TRBV7-8	TRBD1	CASSMTGDGSPLHF	TGTGCCAGCAGCATGACAGGGGATGGTTCACCCCTCCACTTT
TRBJ2-2	NA	TRBV6-4	TRBD2	CASSPGLAGETGELFF	TGTGCCAGCAGTCCTGGACTAGCGGGAGAAACCGGGGAGCTGTTTTTT
TRBJ2-7	once	TRBV28	NA	CASSSGGRGPLGEQYF	TGTGCCAGCAGCTCGGGCGGCCGAGGGCCGTTGGGCGAGCAGTACTTC
TRBJ2-7	many	TRBV12-3/TRBV12-4	TRBD2	CASSPSGDTSYEQYF	TGTGCCAGCAGTCCTAGCGGGGACACCTCCTACGAGCAGTACTTC
TRBJ1-1	NA	TRBV3-1	NA	CASSQGSDTEAFF	TGTGCCAGCAGCCAGGGGTCGGACACTGAAGCTTTCTTT
TRBJ1-4	once	TRBV25-1	NA	CASRESGGREKLFF	TGTGCCAGCAGGGAGTCCGGGGGTCGTGAAAAACTGTTTTTT
TRBJ2-5	NA	TRBV29-1	NA	CSVEGGDSVMYQETQYF	TGCAGCGTTGAGGGGGGTGATTCAGTGATGTACCAAGAGACCCAGTACTTC
TRBJ2-7	NA	TRBV20-1	TRBD2	CSARDYQGGTYEQYF	TGCAGTGCTAGAGATTACCAGGGAGGGACCTACGAGCAGTACTTC
TRBJ2-1	NA	TRBV5-1	TRBD2	CASSWGRLAGDNNEQFF	TGCGCCAGCAGCTGGGGGCGACTAGCGGGAGATAACAATGAGCAGTTCTTC
TRBJ1-5	NA	TRBV6-6	NA	CASRYREVVSQPQHF	TGTGCCAGCAGATACAGGGAGGTAGTGAGTCAGCCCCAGCATTTT
TRBJ2-1	NA	TRBV27	TRBD1	CASSLSAGGYEQFF	TGTGCCAGCAGTTTATCCGCAGGGGGATATGAGCAGTTCTTC
TRBJ2-7	NA	TRBV7-9	NA	CASSFTTSYEQYF	TGTGCCAGCAGCTTTACTACCTCCTACGAGCAGTACTTC
TRBJ2-1	few	TRBV27	NA	CASSPYRVRDEQFF	TGTGCCAGCAGTCCGTATCGGGTACGGGATGAGCAGTTCTTC
TRBJ2-5	NA	TRBV20-1	TRBD2	CSASQGLAETQYF	TGCAGTGCTAGTCAGGGACTAGCCGAGACCCAGTACTTC
TRBJ2-3	NA	TRBV3-1	NA	CASSHELLTDTQYF	TGTGCCAGCAGCCACGAACTACTCACAGATACGCAGTATTTT
TRBJ2-5	once	TRBV28	NA	CAIAKGAIQETQYF	TGTGCGATAGCGAAAGGGGCAATACAAGAGACCCAGTACTTC
TRBJ2-7	few	TRBV6-2/TRBV6-3	NA	CASSFPADQYF	TGTGCCAGCAGTTTCCCAGCAGATCAGTACTTC
TRBJ2-3	NA	TRBV20-1	NA	CSADPADRGYTDTQYF	TGCAGTGCCGATCCCGCAGATAGGGGCTACACAGATACGCAGTATTTT
TRBJ2-7	few	TRBV4-3	NA	CASSQEVQGYEQYF	TGCGCCAGCAGCCAGGAGGTACAGGGTTACGAGCAGTACTTC
TRBJ1-6	NA	TRBV5-1	NA	CASSRDTSRDASPLHF	TGCGCCAGCAGCCGGGACACCTCCAGGGATGCTTCACCCCTCCACTTT
TRBJ2-7	NA	TRBV4-1	NA	CASSQDGWSESSYEQYF	TGCGCCAGCAGCCAAGACGGTTGGTCCGAAAGCTCCTACGAGCAGTACTTC
TRBJ2-7	few	TRBV10-3	NA	CAISMDGGYEQYF	TGTGCCATCAGCATGGACGGGGGCTACGAGCAGTACTTC